The clone carrying this T cell receptor beta chain was seen at least ten times. The read gets to within 3 residues of the CDR3 end, and the germline J gene fills in the rest. This CDR3 has 14 amino acids. Germline-derived CDR1 and CDR2 are DFQATT and SNEGSKA (reference sequence). V dropped 0 bases and J dropped 6 bases, with 11 bases sitting between them. The entry originates in a study of T cell clonality in common variable immunodeficiency. The method was immunoSEQ multiplex PCR; TCRdb's version includes in-frame clones alone and lacks a portion of them. In total the sample includes approximately 56,000 clones, none of them seen once.

The sequenced material came from peripheral blood mononuclear cells. The chain has TRBV20-1 and TRBJ2-2, with D maybe TRBD2 (5 bases). The TCR comes from a person aged 18-69 years in good health. The chain's CDR3 is CSARERRGPGELFF. The CDR3 DNA, read in part, is TGCAGTGCTAGAGAGCGTCGGGGTCCCGGGGAG.